The 9 T cell receptor beta chains below were found in one sample sequenced in a study of T cells in Graves' hyperthyroidism and ophthalmopathy. Researchers amplified the TCR beta CDR3 regions from RNA transcripts. Using the HTBI primer set, a first-round RT-PCR was run on the TCR CDR3. Each CDR3 protein gets one entry after TCRdb re-called the multiplex PCR reads with MiXCR. The table has hundreds of thousands of distinct CDR3 sequences, over 11% seen once; the top ten hold 5.8%. The sample was blood. Receptor source: a woman aged 25-40 years with Graves' hyperthyroidism that later progressed to Graves' ophthalmopathy.

In this sample, this clonotype turned up many times. The CDR3 reads CASSGGGAGQETQYF. The CDR3 bases are TGTGCCAGCAGCGGTGGGGGGGCTGGGCAAGAGACCCAGTACTTC. The chain has TRBV2 and TRBJ2-5, with D tentatively TRBD2 (7 bases). The V gene's germline CDR1 is SNHLY and CDR2 FYNNEI. There are 15 residues in the CDR3. V lost 6 bases, J lost 2 bases, and 16 bases lay in between. The entire variable domain, with the rest obtained from reference TRBV2 and TRBJ2-5, is as follows: EPEVTQTPSHQVTQMGQEVILRCVPISNHLYFYWYRQILGQKVEFLVSFYNNEISEKSEIFDDQFSVERPDGSNFTLKIRSTKLEDSAMYFCASSGGGAGQETQYFGPGTRLLVL.

In this sample, this clonotype turned up many times. The chain uses TRBV20-1 and TRBJ1-2; tentatively, D is TRBD1 (5 bases). V lost 3 bases and J lost 4, with 6 bases in between. The V gene's germline CDR1 is DFQATT and CDR2 SNEGSKA (reference sequence). The CDR3 runs 11 residues. CDR3 sequence (DNA): TGCAGTGCTAGTGGGGGCTATGGCTACACCTTC. Amino acid sequence: CSASGGYGYTF.

The sample holds many counts of this clonotype. V and J are TRBV12-3 or TRBV12-4 and TRBJ1-5; D unclear. This CDR3 is 13 amino acids long. V lost 3 bases to trimming and J lost 1 base, with 4 bases between them. CDR3 DNA: TGTGCCAGCAGTTTCCAGAGCAATCAGCCCCAGCATTTT. Translated: CASSFQSNQPQHF.

This clonotype was seen a few times. The V call is TRBV27, the J call TRBJ2-1, with D possibly being TRBD1 or TRBD2 (5 bases each). Trimming left V 0 bases short and J 6 bases short, with 15 bases between. Germline CDR1 and CDR2: MNHEY and SMNVEV (reference sequence). This CDR3 has 16 residues. CDR3 sequence: CASSLSGQGPSNEQFF. CDR3 coding DNA: TGTGCCAGCAGTTTATCAGGCCAGGGACCTTCCAATGAGCAGTTCTTC.

On this clonotype itself: A single base separates this from a much larger clone, so it may be a read error. The rearrangement uses TRBV20-1 and TRBJ1-4; tentatively, D is TRBD1 (6 bases). The CDR3 covers 11 residues. Germline V gives CDR1 DFQATT, CDR2 SNEGSKA (reference sequence). The CDR3 coding sequence is TGCAGGGCAGGGGCTAATGAAAAACTGGTTTTT. It yields the protein CRAGANEKLVF.

In this sample, this clonotype turned up many times. The gene calls are TRBV28 and TRBJ1-5; the D is unclear. Trimming cost V 6 bases and J 1 base, with 13 bases left between them. Germline V gene lookup returns CDR1 MDHEN and CDR2 SYDVKM. This CDR3 comprises 15 residues. The CDR3 coding sequence is TGTGCCAGCAGCTTGGATACCGGGAGCAATCAGCCCCAGCATTTT. The encoded protein is CASSLDTGSNQPQHF.

The chain combines TRBV6-1 with TRBJ2-3; unclear D gene. The CDR3 loop spans 17 amino acids. V was cut by 5 bases and J by 4 bases, with 22 bases left in between. Germline assignment: CDR1 MNHNS and CDR2 SASEGT. CDR3 nucleotides: TGTGCCAGCAGTCCCGTCTCCAGCGCATTGGGCTCAGATACGCAGTATTTT. It is translated as CASSPVSSALGSDTQYF.

This clonotype occurred many times. The CDR3 protein is CASRKPGQTNTEAFF. The DNA of the CDR3 is TGTGCCAGCAGGAAACCGGGACAGACGAACACTGAAGCTTTCTTT. The chain recombines TRBV28 with TRBJ1-1; 7 bases align to TRBD1. V shed 6 bases, J shed 1 base, and the junction held 8 bases outside the gene matches. This CDR3 contains 15 residues. Germline V CDR1 and CDR2: MDHEN, SYDVKM.

The genes are TRBV6-5 and TRBJ1-1; no reliable D call. Trimming took 0 bases from V and 5 from J, leaving 4 bases between them. The CDR3 loop spans 12 amino acids. Germline V lookup: CDR1 MNHEY, CDR2 SVGAGI. This CDR3 is CASSYSQTEAFF. The CDR3 coding sequence is TGTGCCAGCAGTTACTCACAGACTGAAGCTTTCTTT.